The 27 T cell receptor beta chains below all came from one sample that was sequenced in a study of cytomegalovirus exposure and HLA in healthy donors. In the PCR, 60 Vbeta and 13 Jbeta primers were used. Generated by immunoSEQ multiplex PCR, the TCRdb table keeps only in-frame clones and is missing some. The profile shows 150,000 to 200,000 clones, more than 75% of them singletons. Sequencing was done on a sample of PBMCs. Every receptor here comes from a girl aged 10 to 17 in good health and CMV-seropositive.

The rearrangement joins TRBV12-5 to TRBJ2-2; 9 nucleotides agree with TRBD1. J gave up 5 bases and V 1 base, and 8 bases lay outside the gene matches. Germline CDR1 is LGHNT and CDR2 is FRNRAP. This CDR3 region has 17 residues. The DNA for the CDR3 is TGTGCTAGTGGTTTGGAGCAGGGACAGGGAGTAACCGGGGAGCTGTTTTTT. Its translation: CASGLEQGQGVTGELFF.

This clone was counted once. The gene calls are TRBV21-1 and TRBJ1-5. TRBV21-1 is recorded as a pseudogene. The CDR3 has 15 amino acids. CDR3 nucleotide sequence: TGTGCCAGCAGCAACTCGGCGGGCCTAGATCAGCCCCAGCATTTT. It translates to CASSNSAGLDQPQHF.

This sequence joins TRBV19 and TRBJ2-3, with 11 positions matching TRBD1. The V and J ends lost 4 bases and 1 base, in that order; junction bases with no gene match: 10. The V gene's germline CDR1 is LNHDA and CDR2 SQIVND (reference sequence). The CDR3 length is 18 residues. CDR3 region: CASSKGQGAFLRTDTQYF. The CDR3 bases are TGTGCCAGTAGTAAAGGACAGGGGGCTTTCCTCCGCACAGATACGCAGTATTTT.

The rearrangement uses TRBV6-6 and TRBJ1-1; a possible D gene is TRBD1 (5 bases). Per germline, CDR1 MNHNY and CDR2 SVGAGI (reference sequence). The CDR3 has 14 amino acids. V dropped 2 bases and J dropped 0 bases, with 7 bases sitting between them. CDR3: CASSYRGMNTEAFF. CDR3 in DNA: TGTGCCAGCAGTTACAGGGGAATGAACACTGAAGCTTTCTTT.

This clone was recorded once. This chain joins TRBV5-1 and TRBJ2-5, with TRBD1 matching 8 bases. The J call may be incorrect, as the DNA end agrees better with TRBJ2-7. The germline CDR1 and CDR2 sequences are SGHRS and YFSETQ. The CDR3 loop spans 15 amino acids. The CDR3 protein is CASSSRDRPTYEQYF. DNA for the CDR3: TGCGCCAGCAGCTCCCGGGACAGGCCGACCTACGAGCAGTACTTC.

A single count supports this clone. This chain connects TRBV28 to TRBJ1-2, with D unresolved. The CDR3 is 12 residues long. Germline CDR1 MDHEN, CDR2 SYDVKM. V lost 2 bases and J lost 6, with 7 bases in between. The CDR3 spells CASSLVSDGYTF. CDR3 nucleotides: TGTGCCAGCAGTTTAGTCTCGGATGGCTACACCTTC.

The J gene is TRBJ2-3, the V gene TRBV28, with D possibly being TRBD1 (6 bases). The V end lost 10 bases, the J end lost 8 bases, and 19 bases lay between the germline ends. CDR3 length: 13 amino acids. The germline CDR1 and CDR2 sequences are MDHEN and SYDVKM. The CDR3, as DNA: TGTGCCACAGATCGACAGGCCTCCGGTACGCAGTATTTT. Translation: CATDRQASGTQYF.

The chain recombines TRBV21-1 with TRBJ2-3; whether TRBD2, the table's D call, matches the DNA was not checked. TRBV21-1 is marked as a pseudogene. The CDR3 contains 18 residues. In DNA, the CDR3 is TGTGCCAGCAGCAAAGAGGGGCCTAGCGGGGGGCCCACAGATACGCAGTATTTT. It specifies CASSKEGPSGGPTDTQYF.

This clone appeared a single time. The chain combines TRBV28 with TRBJ1-5; D gene ambiguous. The V end was cut by 6 bases, the J end by 0 bases, with 15 bases between. The CDR3 totals 16 residues. Germline values: CDR1 MDHEN, CDR2 SYDVKM. The CDR3 here is CASSGLGIYSNQPQHF. The CDR3 DNA sequence: TGTGCCAGCAGCGGACTGGGCATATATAGCAATCAGCCCCAGCATTTT.

The sample holds a few counts of this clone. The V and J genes are TRBV7-9 and TRBJ2-1; the D is unclear. The CDR3 is made up of 15 amino acids. The V end lost 5 bases, the J end lost 0 bases, and 11 bases lay between the germline ends. Germline lookup yields CDR1 SEHNR and CDR2 FQNEAQ (reference sequence). CDR3 DNA sequence: TGTGCCAGCAGCGTGAGGCCTAGCTCCTACAATGAGCAGTTCTTC. This gives the protein CASSVRPSSYNEQFF.

CDR3 protein: CASSVDSGRTANTGELFF. DNA of the CDR3: TGTGCCAGCAGTGTGGATAGCGGGAGGACCGCGAACACCGGGGAGCTGTTTTTT. This chain uses TRBV2 with TRBJ2-2; TRBD2 matches at 10 bases. Germline V CDR1 and CDR2: SNHLY, FYNNEI. The trim removed 4 bases at V and 0 bases at J, leaving 8 bases unmatched. The CDR3 spans 18 residues.

The V gene is TRBV30, the J gene TRBJ1-4; D may be TRBD1 (6 bases). Trimming cost V 0 bases and J 8 bases, with 10 bases left between them. This CDR3 has 13 residues. Germline CDR1 reads GTSNPN; CDR2 reads SVGIG (reference sequence). CDR3 amino acids: CAWSVSQGEKLFF. CDR3 sequence (DNA): TGTGCCTGGAGTGTATCCCAGGGGGAAAAACTGTTTTTT.

This chain joins TRBV7-3 and TRBJ2-3, with 12 bases matching TRBD2. Trimming removed 2 bases from V and 3 bases from J; junction bases left unmatched: 0. The germline CDR1 and CDR2 sequences are SGHTA and FQGTGA. This CDR3 is 15 amino acids long. In DNA, the CDR3 is TGTGCCAGCAGCTTAGGACTAGCGGGGACAGATACGCAGTATTTT. This translates into CASSLGLAGTDTQYF.

The V gene is TRBV5-1, the J gene TRBJ2-7; 10 bases match TRBD2. The CDR3 has 15 residues. Unmatched junction bases numbered 6, after V lost 4 bases and J lost 2 bases. The germline V gene has CDR1 SGHRS and CDR2 YFSETQ. CDR3 residues: CASSISGGRTYEQYF. The CDR3 nucleotides are TGCGCCAGCAGCATTAGCGGGGGGCGGACCTACGAGCAGTACTTC.

The chain links TRBV28 to TRBJ1-2; no reliable D call. Germline loops: CDR1 MDHEN, CDR2 SYDVKM. The CDR3 totals 14 residues. V gave up 4 bases and J gave up 4 bases, with 13 bases separating them. The DNA of the CDR3 is TGTGCCAGCAGTTCTCACATCACAAGCTATGGCTACACCTTC. This encodes CASSSHITSYGYTF.

This chain joins TRBV27 and TRBJ2-7; possibly TRBD1 for D (6 bases). Germline values: CDR1 MNHEY, CDR2 SMNVEV (reference sequence). There are 13 residues in the CDR3. Trimming removed 2 bases from V and 2 bases from J, with 7 bases in between. The CDR3 sequence is CASSLNRAYEQYF. DNA of the CDR3: TGTGCCAGCAGTTTAAACAGGGCCTACGAGCAGTACTTC.

This clone has just one count. The chain recombines TRBV5-6 with TRBJ2-1; 7 nucleotides align to TRBD2. J gave up 7 bases and V 4 bases, and 8 bases lay outside the gene matches. The CDR3 length is 14 residues. Germline V lookup: CDR1 SGHDT, CDR2 YYEEEE. As DNA, the CDR3 is TGTGCCAGCAGCCTCCGCGGGGGAACTAATGAGCAGTTCTTC. Translated: CASSLRGGTNEQFF.

The chain carries TRBV15 and TRBJ2-1; 9 bases map to TRBD1. Germline V gives CDR1 LNHNV, CDR2 YYDKDF (reference sequence). Unmatched junction bases numbered 4, after V lost 1 base and J lost 9 bases. The CDR3 is 14 amino acids. The chain's CDR3 is CATSRAGQGPEQFF. CDR3 bases: TGTGCCACCAGCAGAGCAGGACAGGGGCCTGAGCAGTTCTTC.

This clone showed up just a few times. The genes are TRBV5-8 and TRBJ2-5; D possibly corresponds to TRBD1 (6 bases). The CDR3 covers 14 residues. Germline V gene lookup returns CDR1 SGHTS and CDR2 YDEGEE. The V end lost 5 bases, the J end lost 5 bases, and 16 bases lay between the germline ends. The DNA of the CDR3 is TGTGCCAGCAGAGACGCCAGGGGTCCGGAGACCCAGTACTTC. As protein: CASRDARGPETQYF.

The chain recombines TRBV6-5 with TRBJ2-5, with TRBD1 identical over 8 bases. This CDR3 spans 14 amino acids. V lost 5 bases, J lost 5 bases, and 7 bases stayed unmatched. The germline V gene has CDR1 MNHEY and CDR2 SVGAGI. CDR3 DNA: TGTGCCAGCAGTCCTCGGACAGGGAGGGAGACCCAGTACTTC. Its protein product is CASSPRTGRETQYF.

This rearrangement joins TRBV7-9 to TRBJ1-4; 7 nucleotides agree with TRBD1. Germline V CDR1 and CDR2: SEHNR, FQNEAQ (reference sequence). This CDR3 contains 16 residues. V was clipped by 3 bases and J by 4 bases; unmatched bases: 8. The CDR3: CASSFRTDRDNEKLFF. In DNA, the CDR3 is TGTGCCAGCAGCTTCAGGACAGACAGGGATAATGAAAAACTGTTTTTT.

The chain couples TRBV27 to TRBJ2-1, with 7 bases matching TRBD2. V lost 6 bases to trimming and J lost 1 base; unmatched junction nucleotides: 6. This CDR3 contains 15 residues. Germline assignment: CDR1 MNHEY and CDR2 SMNVEV (reference sequence). CDR3: CASSPSGPSYNEQFF. The CDR3 region has the DNA TGTGCCAGCAGCCCTAGCGGACCGTCCTACAATGAGCAGTTCTTC.

This chain uses TRBV6-1 with TRBJ1-4; 7 bases fit TRBD1. The CDR3 length is 14 residues. The V and J ends lost 4 bases and 3 bases, in that order; junction bases with no gene match: 2. Germline V gene lookup returns CDR1 MNHNS and CDR2 SASEGT. The DNA of the CDR3 is TGTGCCAGCAGTGTTACAGGGGCTAATGAAAAACTGTTTTTT. It specifies CASSVTGANEKLFF.

The V gene is TRBV6-1, the J gene TRBJ2-1, with 11 bases identical to TRBD2. Losses at the gene ends were 11 bases for V and 7 bases for J; bases not matched to a gene: 13. This CDR3 is 15 amino acids long. Per germline, CDR1 MNHNS and CDR2 SASEGT. The CDR3 sequence: CAGTVAGGPINEQFF. Here the CDR3 DNA reads TGTGCCGGGACCGTAGCGGGGGGGCCGATTAATGAGCAGTTCTTC.

The chain uses TRBV7-2 and TRBJ1-2, with no clear D. Germline assignment: CDR1 SGHTA and CDR2 FQGNSA. The ends were cut back, 2 bases at V and 5 bases at J, with 6 bases in the middle. The CDR3 has 12 amino acids. CDR3 nucleotides: TGTGCCAGCAGCTTACGGGGATATGGCTACACCTTC. Translation: CASSLRGYGYTF.

CDR3 DNA: TGTGCCAGCAGCTTGGGACTAGCGGGAATAAACACCGGGGAGCTGTTTTTT. It translates to CASSLGLAGINTGELFF. The V gene is TRBV5-4, the J gene TRBJ2-2, with 11 bases aligning to TRBD2. V shed 0 bases and J 2 bases; nucleotides not matched to a gene: 3. Germline CDR1 is SGHNT and CDR2 is YYREEE (reference sequence). CDR3 length equals 17 residues.

The chain recombines TRBV20-1 with TRBJ2-1; D is ambiguous. The length of the CDR3 is 11 residues. The V end was cut by 4 bases, the J end by 9 bases, with 10 bases between. From germline, CDR1 is DFQATT and CDR2 SNEGSKA (reference sequence). CDR3 DNA sequence: TGCAGTGCTACTATAGCCTTTGAGCAGTTCTTC. Amino acids: CSATIAFEQFF.